This note documents a single TCR beta chain sequence. Authors' processing steps: Estimation of nucleated cell counts was performed using reference gene primer amplification. Method: immunoSEQ multiplex PCR; TCRdb's copy keeps in-frame clones and lacks some. Clone size and the V and J calls come from that table; the DNA yielded D and trimming. Of about 260,000 clones detected, roughly 90% appear once; the ten largest clones hold about 0.65%. Looked up from germline, CDR1 is MDHEN and CDR2 is SYDVKM. The CDR3 length is 15 residues. V shed 2 bases, J shed 5 bases, and the junction held 6 bases outside the gene matches. The sample originates from a study of blood T cell repertoires in COVID-19. On the study more broadly: Samples representing acute and convalescent COVID-19 were sourced from the United States, Italy and Spain. Nucleic acid was either cDNA or gDNA, and it came from T cells, B-cell-depleted T cells, or PBMCs.

This clonotype originated in a human donor in a cohort sampled during active COVID-19. V gene TRBV28 combines with J gene TRBJ2-5; 9 positions agree with TRBD1. The sample consisted of peripheral blood. CDR3 nucleotide sequence: TGTGCCAGCAGTTTACCGGGACAGGGAACGGAGACCCAGTACTTC. Translated, it gives CASSLPGQGTETQYF.